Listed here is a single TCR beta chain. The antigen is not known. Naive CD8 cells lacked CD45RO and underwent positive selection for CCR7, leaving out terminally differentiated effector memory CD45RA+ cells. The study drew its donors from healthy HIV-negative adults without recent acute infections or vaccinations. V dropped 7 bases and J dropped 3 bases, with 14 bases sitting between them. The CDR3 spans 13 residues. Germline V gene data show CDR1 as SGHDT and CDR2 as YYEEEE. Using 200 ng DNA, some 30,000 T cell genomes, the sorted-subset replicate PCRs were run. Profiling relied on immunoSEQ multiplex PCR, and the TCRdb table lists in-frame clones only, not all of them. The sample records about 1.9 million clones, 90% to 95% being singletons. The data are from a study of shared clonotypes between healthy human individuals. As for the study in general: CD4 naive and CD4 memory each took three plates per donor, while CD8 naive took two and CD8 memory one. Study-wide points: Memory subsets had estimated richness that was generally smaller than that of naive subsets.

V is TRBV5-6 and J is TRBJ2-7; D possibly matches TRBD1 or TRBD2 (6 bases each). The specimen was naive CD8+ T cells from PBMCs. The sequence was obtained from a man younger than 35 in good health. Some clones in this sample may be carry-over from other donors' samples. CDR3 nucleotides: TGTGCCAGCCGACACGGAGGGGGCTACGAGCAGTACTTC. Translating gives CASRHGGGYEQYF.